This T cell receptor (beta chain) derives from a study of cytomegalovirus exposure and HLA in healthy donors. Germline V lookup: CDR1 SNHLY, CDR2 FYNNEI. This CDR3 comprises 14 residues. The V gene lost 7 bases and the J gene lost 4 bases, with 17 bases spanning the gap. The study ran its PCR with 60 Vbeta and 13 Jbeta primers. Libraries were prepared by immunoSEQ multiplex PCR; TCRdb keeps only in-frame clonotypes and omits some of them. The sample gives approximately 110,000 clones, 65% to 90% of which show up once; roughly 2% is in the top ten. The receptor was derived from a woman aged 25-40 years in good health and CMV-seronegative. Material for sequencing was PBMCs. This chain connects TRBV2 to TRBJ2-7; tentatively, D is TRBD2 (7 bases). CDR3 nucleotides: TGTGCCAGCACTCCAGAAGGGGGGGCTTACGAGCAGTACTTC. This gives the protein CASTPEGGAYEQYF.